These T cell receptor beta chains were read from a single sample in a study of T-cell reconstitution after alpha-beta-depleted transplantation in children. TCRdb reprocessed the PCR reads with MiXCR, giving one entry per CDR3 protein. The sample holds 90,000 to 120,000 distinct CDR3 sequences, 5.5% to 6.5% seen once. The specimen was PBMCs, mostly from graft donor cells, collected 360 days after TCRalphabeta/CD19-depleted stem cell transplant. The receptors come from a male patient aged 2 to 9 who had a stem cell transplant for acute lymphoblastic leukemia, so the T cells may come from the graft donor. Each CDR3 is given with its conserved first and last residue. Fields, in order: D gene, J gene, clone size, V gene, CDR3 DNA, CDR3 protein. D genes are given only for firm matches. Clone size is not always given. Where it is, it says once, few, many or a class for expanded clones.

- TRBJ1-2 few TRBV2 TGTGCCTTCCAATGGGGAGTAGGCTATGGCTACACCTTC CAFQWGVGYGYTF
- TRBJ1-1 many TRBV18 TGTGCCAGCTCCAGGGACACTGAAGCTTTCTTT CASSRDTEAFF
TRBD2 TRBJ2-1 few TRBV9 TGTGCCAGCAGCGGACTAGCGGATTTTAGGGATGAGCAGTTCTTC CASSGLADFRDEQFF
- TRBJ2-3 many TRBV28 TGTGCCAGCGCTCTCACAGATACGCAGTATTTT CASALTDTQYF
TRBD1 TRBJ1-2 many TRBV7-3 TGTGCCAGCAGCTCCCGGGACAGGGGATCCCCTGGCTATGGCTACACCTTC CASSSRDRGSPGYGYTF
TRBD2 TRBJ2-1 few TRBV28 TGTGCCAGCAGTTTCCTAGCGGGGGGGCATCATGAGCAGTTCTTC CASSFLAGGHHEQFF
- TRBJ1-2 - TRBV2 TGTGCCAGCACCTCCCTGGGAGTATGGGGGCCCTATGGCTACACCTTC CASTSLGVWGPYGYTF
- TRBJ2-1 many TRBV11-2 TGTGCCAGCAGCTTAGCCTCGCGGGGTGAGCAGTTCTTC CASSLASRGEQFF
- TRBJ2-7 many TRBV5-1 TGCGCCAGCAGACTGACGGACGCGCCAGGGGAGCAGTACTTC CASRLTDAPGEQYF
- TRBJ2-1 - TRBV4-3 TGCGCCAGCAGCCTCCTAAGTGGGGTCAATGAGCAGTTCTTC CASSLLSGVNEQFF
- TRBJ1-2 few TRBV21-1 TGTGCCAGCAGCAAAGAAGTAAGAAGTAAGGGCTACACCTTC CASSKEVRSKGYTF
TRBD1 TRBJ2-7 few TRBV5-1 TGCGCCAGCAGCTTGACAGGGGGCGCGATGGACGAGCAGTACTTC CASSLTGGAMDEQYF
- TRBJ2-4 few TRBV20-1 TGCAGTGCTCTCAGGGGAACCAAAAACATTCAGTACTTC CSALRGTKNIQYF
TRBD1 TRBJ2-2 many TRBV5-1 TGCGCCAGCAGCTTAGGGCAGGGGGCCTACACCGGGGAGCTGTTTTTT CASSLGQGAYTGELFF
TRBD1 TRBJ2-5 - TRBV27 TGTGCCAGCAGTTCAGACAGGGGGAAGACCCAGTACTTC CASSSDRGKTQYF
TRBD2 TRBJ2-1 - TRBV14 TGTGCCAGCAGCCAAGGTCTAGCGGGAGGGCCCTATGAGCAGTTCTTC CASSQGLAGGPYEQFF
TRBD2 TRBJ2-3 many TRBV4-3 TGCGCCAGCAGCCAAGATTCGAGCGGGAGAGGGACAGATACGCAGTATTTT CASSQDSSGRGTDTQYF